This T cell receptor (beta chain) was sequenced in a study of blood T cell repertoires in COVID-19. Study details: COVID-19 samples collected from the United States, Italy and Spain covered acute and convalescent phases.

Assay used: immunoSEQ multiplex PCR; TCRdb lists only in-frame clones, some missing. The sample has around 190,000 clones, roughly 83% seen once. The germline V gene has CDR1 MNHEY and CDR2 SMNVEV (reference sequence). Trimming pared 4 bases from V and 5 bases from J, leaving 13 bases between. The CDR3 extends over 14 amino acids. This sequence originates from a human donor in a cohort sampled during active COVID-19. The genes are TRBV27 and TRBJ2-3, with D perhaps matching TRBD2 (6 bases). Sequencing was carried out using peripheral blood. The CDR3 region is CASSYRDGGDTQYF. CDR3 DNA: TGTGCCAGCAGTTATAGGGACGGGGGAGATACGCAGTATTTT.